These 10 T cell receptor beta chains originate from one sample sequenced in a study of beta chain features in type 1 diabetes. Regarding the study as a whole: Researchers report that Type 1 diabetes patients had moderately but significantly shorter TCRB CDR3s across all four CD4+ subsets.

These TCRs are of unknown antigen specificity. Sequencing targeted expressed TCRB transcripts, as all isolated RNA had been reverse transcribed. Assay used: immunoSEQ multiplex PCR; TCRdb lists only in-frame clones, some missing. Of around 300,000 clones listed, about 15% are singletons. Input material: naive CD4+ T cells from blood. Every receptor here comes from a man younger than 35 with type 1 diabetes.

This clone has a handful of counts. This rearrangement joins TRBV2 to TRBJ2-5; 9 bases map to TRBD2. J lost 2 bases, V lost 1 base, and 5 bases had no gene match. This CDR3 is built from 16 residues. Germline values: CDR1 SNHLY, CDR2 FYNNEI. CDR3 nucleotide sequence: TGTGCCAGCAGTGAAGAGGCTAGCGGGGTACAAGAGACCCAGTACTTC. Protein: CASSEEASGVQETQYF.

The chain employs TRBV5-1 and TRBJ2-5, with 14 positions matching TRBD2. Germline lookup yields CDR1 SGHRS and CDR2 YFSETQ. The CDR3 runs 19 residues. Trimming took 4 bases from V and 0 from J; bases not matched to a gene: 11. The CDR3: CASSAGLAGGKTYQETQYF. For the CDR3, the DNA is TGCGCCAGCAGCGCCGGACTAGCGGGGGGCAAGACGTACCAAGAGACCCAGTACTTC.

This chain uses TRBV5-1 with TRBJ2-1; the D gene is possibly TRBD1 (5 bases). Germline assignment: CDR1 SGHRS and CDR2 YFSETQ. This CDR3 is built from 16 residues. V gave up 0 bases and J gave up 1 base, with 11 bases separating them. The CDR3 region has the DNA TGCGCCAGCAGCTTGGAAGGGGCCGGGTCCTACAATGAGCAGTTCTTC. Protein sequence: CASSLEGAGSYNEQFF.

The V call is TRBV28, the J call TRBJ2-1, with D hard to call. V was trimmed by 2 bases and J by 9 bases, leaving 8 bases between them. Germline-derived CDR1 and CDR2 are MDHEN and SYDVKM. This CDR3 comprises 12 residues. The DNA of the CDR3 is TGTGCCAGCAGTTTAGTCCAGGCTGAGCAGTTCTTC. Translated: CASSLVQAEQFF.

This CDR3 reads CSVASGSIYNEQFF. CDR3 DNA sequence: TGCAGCGTTGCTAGCGGGAGTATCTACAATGAGCAGTTCTTC. This sequence joins TRBV29-1 and TRBJ2-1; 10 bases fit TRBD2. The CDR3 sequence is 14 residues long. The V and J ends lost 4 bases and 3 bases, in that order; junction bases with no gene match: 3. In germline, CDR1 is SQVTM, CDR2 ANQGSEA.

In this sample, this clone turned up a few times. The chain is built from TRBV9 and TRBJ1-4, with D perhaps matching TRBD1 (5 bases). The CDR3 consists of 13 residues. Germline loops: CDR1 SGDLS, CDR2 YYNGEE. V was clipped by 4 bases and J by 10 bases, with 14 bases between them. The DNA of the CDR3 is TGTGCCAGCAGCACGGGGACGGGGGGAAAACTGTTTTTT. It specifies CASSTGTGGKLFF.

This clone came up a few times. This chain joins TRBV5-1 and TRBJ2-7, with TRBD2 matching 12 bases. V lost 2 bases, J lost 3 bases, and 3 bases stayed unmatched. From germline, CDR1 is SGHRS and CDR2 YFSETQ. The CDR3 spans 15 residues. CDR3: CASSFLAGGIYEQYF. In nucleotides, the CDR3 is TGCGCCAGCAGCTTCCTAGCGGGAGGGATCTACGAGCAGTACTTC.

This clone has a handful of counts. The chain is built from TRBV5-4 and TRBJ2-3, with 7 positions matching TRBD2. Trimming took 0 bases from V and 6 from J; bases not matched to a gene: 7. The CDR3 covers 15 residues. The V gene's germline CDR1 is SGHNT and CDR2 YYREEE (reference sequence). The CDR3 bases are TGTGCCAGCAGCTTGGGAGACGCGGGAGCGGATACGCAGTATTTT. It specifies CASSLGDAGADTQYF.

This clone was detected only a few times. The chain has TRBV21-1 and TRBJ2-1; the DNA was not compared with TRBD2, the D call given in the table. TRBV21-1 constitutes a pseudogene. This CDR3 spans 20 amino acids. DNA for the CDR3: TGTGCCAGCAGCCAACGGACTAGCGGGAAAGGTAAAGGCTCCTACAATGAGCAGTTCTTC. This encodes CASSQRTSGKGKGSYNEQFF.

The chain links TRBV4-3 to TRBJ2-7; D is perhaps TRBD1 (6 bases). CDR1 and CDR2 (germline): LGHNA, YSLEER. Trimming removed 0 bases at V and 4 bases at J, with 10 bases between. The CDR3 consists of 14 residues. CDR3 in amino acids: CASSQEQGRYEQYF. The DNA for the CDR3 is TGCGCCAGCAGCCAAGAACAGGGTCGGTACGAGCAGTACTTC.